The T cell receptor beta chain described here comes from a study of read filtering for tumor transcriptome and immune sequencing. The wider study: Transcriptome libraries were built from DNase-treated RNA. Overall study results and limits: IR-seq captured clonotypes deeper and more reliably than RNA-seq.

Bone marrow was sampled from every patient at the time of active disease. The CDR3 runs to 13 residues. CDR1 and CDR2 (germline): SGHRS, YFSETQ. V lost 6 bases, J lost 0 bases, and 8 bases lay in between. This clonotype was recorded at least ten times. Its matching antigen is unknown. Molecular barcoded adaptors covering alpha/delta and beta/gamma chains were used on 400 to 450 ng RNA. A single record per CDR3 protein comes from TCRdb applying MiXCR to the reads. This sample has just over 14,000 distinct CDR3 sequences, with around 21% found just once. Sequences were obtained from a population of CD138-negative cells sorted from bone marrow. The source is a donor at least 40 years old with multiple myeloma. The chain links TRBV5-1 to TRBJ2-3; D is ambiguous. CDR3 amino acids: CASTSYSTDTQYF. The CDR3 bases are TGCGCCAGCACTTCCTACAGCACAGATACGCAGTATTTT.